One sample yielded the 8 T cell receptor beta chains listed below, sequenced in a study of CD8 T cells in ankylosing spondylitis. TCRdb re-analysed the 5' RACE reads in MiXCR, keeping a single row per CDR3 protein. The table shows 350,000 or so distinct CDR3 sequences, with around 10% occurring only once. Sequenced: blood, either unsorted or a sorted T cell fraction (not recorded which). The receptors derive from a female donor with ankylosing spondylitis or in good health (not recorded which).

The DNA for the CDR3 is TGTGCCAGCAGTCGACGCGGTGGGGCCGGCACAGATACGCAGTATTTT. Amino acid sequence: CASSRRGGAGTDTQYF. The chain combines TRBV25-1 with TRBJ2-3; a weak D match, TRBD1 (5 bases). This CDR3 comprises 16 residues. Germline V lookup: CDR1 MGHDK, CDR2 SYGVNS. Trimming removed 5 bases at V and 1 base at J, with 16 bases between.

This clonotype occurred many times. The chain employs TRBV30 and TRBJ1-5, with 8 bases fitting TRBD1. Germline V gene sequence: CDR1 GTSNPN, CDR2 SVGIG (reference sequence). This CDR3 has 16 residues. With V trimmed by 0 bases and J by 7 bases, 11 bases remained unmatched. The CDR3 DNA reads TGTGCCTGGAGTGTACAGGGCAGGGGGCGGTGGCAGCCCCAGCATTTT. Encoded protein: CAWSVQGRGRWQPQHF.

This clonotype showed up many times. The chain combines TRBV5-1 with TRBJ2-3, with TRBD2 identical over 7 bases. With 1 base clipped from V and 4 bases from J, the junction kept 0 bases outside the gene matches. This CDR3 has 13 residues. Germline CDR1 is SGHRS and CDR2 is YFSETQ. The chain's CDR3 is CASSLLAADTQYF. CDR3 DNA sequence: TGCGCCAGCAGCTTGCTAGCGGCAGATACGCAGTATTTT.

This clonotype came up many times. The J gene is TRBJ2-7, the V gene TRBV29-1, with D unclear. Germline assignment: CDR1 SQVTM and CDR2 ANQGSEA. Between the trimmed V and J ends, which lost 6 bases and 0 bases, there was a span of 6 bases. This CDR3 has 11 amino acids. The CDR3 reads CSVVSSYEQYF. In DNA form, the CDR3 reads TGCAGCGTCGTTAGCTCCTACGAGCAGTACTTC.

This clonotype was recorded at least ten times. V and J are TRBV20-1 and TRBJ2-2, with D maybe TRBD1 (6 bases). Germline V lookup: CDR1 DFQATT, CDR2 SNEGSKA (reference sequence). With 7 bases removed from V and 2 bases from J, the gap between germline ends came to 14 bases. The CDR3 sequence is 14 residues long. In nucleotides, the CDR3 is TGCAGTGTCTCCGGGACAATTAACACCGGGGAGCTGTTTTTT. Protein product: CSVSGTINTGELFF.

The sample holds many counts of this clonotype. The chain is built from TRBV2 and TRBJ2-2; tentative D call: TRBD2 (7 bases). The germline CDR1 and CDR2 sequences are SNHLY and FYNNEI. CDR3 length: 15 amino acids. V was clipped by 4 bases and J by 6 bases, with 15 bases between them. CDR3 nucleotides: TGTGCCAGCAGTGTAGGGGGAGGGCTTCCCGGGGAGCTGTTTTTT. It is translated as CASSVGGGLPGELFF.

The table lists this clonotype with many counts. V is TRBV20-1 and J is TRBJ2-5, with D possibly TRBD2 on 6 matching bases. The germline V gene has CDR1 DFQATT and CDR2 SNEGSKA (reference sequence). V was clipped by 0 bases and J by 4 bases, with 15 bases between them. The CDR3 runs to 15 residues. The CDR3 DNA follows: TGCAGTGCTAGAGATTTCAGGGACTCCCGAGAGACCCAGTACTTC. Its translation is CSARDFRDSRETQYF.

V is TRBV2 and J is TRBJ2-3; D could derive from TRBD1 or TRBD2 (6 bases each). The V and J ends lost 2 bases and 13 bases respectively, with 28 bases between them. Germline CDR1 is SNHLY and CDR2 is FYNNEI. The CDR3 sequence is 17 residues long. The CDR3 protein is CASSELGGGPLSGGEYF. As DNA, the CDR3 is TGTGCCAGCAGTGAATTGGGGGGCGGCCCTCTTTCCGGAGGCGAGTATTTT.